Each of the 15 T cell receptor beta chains below was sequenced from the same sample in a study of OX40 agonist ivuxolimab in advanced cancers. TCRdb keeps only in-frame clones here, not all; method: immunoSEQ multiplex PCR. The sample contains more than 65,000 clones, about 88% of which appear only once. Here the sequenced sample was CD4+ or CD8+ T cells sorted from blood, taken in a trial of the OX40 agonist ivuxolimab. These receptors originate from an adult with an advanced solid tumor such as melanoma, head and neck, liver or kidney cancer.

CDR3 in DNA: TGTGCCAGCAGTGCCTTGACAGTTAATGAAAAACTGTTTTTT. This sequence encodes CASSALTVNEKLFF. The chain combines TRBV6-1 with TRBJ1-4, with D possibly being TRBD1 (5 bases). This CDR3 has 14 amino acids. Germline V gene lookup returns CDR1 MNHNS and CDR2 SASEGT. Trimming cost V 4 bases and J 4 bases, with 10 bases left between them.

This chain links TRBV15 with TRBJ1-4; 7 nucleotides line up with TRBD1. V lost 6 bases and J lost 3; bases outside the gene matches: 7. Germline CDR1 is LNHNV and CDR2 is YYDKDF (reference sequence). This CDR3 comprises 15 residues. The CDR3 sequence: CATSSPGQPNEKLFF. The DNA of the CDR3 is TGTGCCACCAGTTCTCCGGGACAGCCTAATGAAAAACTGTTTTTT.

The CDR3 nucleotides read TGTGCCAGCAGCTTGGGGCCAGCTAGGTCTGGAAACACCATATATTTT. Its translation is CASSLGPARSGNTIYF. This chain connects TRBV5-5 to TRBJ1-3, with no clear D. Germline CDR1 SGHKS, CDR2 YYEKEE (reference sequence). Between the trimmed V and J ends, which lost 0 bases and 1 base, there was a span of 11 bases. This CDR3 is built from 16 residues.

This clone was seen just once. This chain links TRBV5-1 with TRBJ1-2, with D perhaps TRBD1 (5 bases). Germline loops: CDR1 SGHRS, CDR2 YFSETQ. V lost 5 bases to trimming and J lost 3 bases, with 17 bases between them. The CDR3 covers 15 residues. CDR3 protein: CASSVPDSSHYGYTF. The CDR3 nucleotides read TGCGCCAGCAGTGTCCCCGACAGCTCGCACTATGGCTACACCTTC.

The genes are TRBV5-1 and TRBJ2-7; D gene uncertain. Per germline, CDR1 SGHRS and CDR2 YFSETQ. This CDR3 has 13 residues. V lost 7 bases, J lost 3 bases, and 14 bases lay in between. The CDR3 nucleotides read TGCGCCAGCTCTCGCGACGAACTCTACGAGCAGTACTTC. This sequence encodes CASSRDELYEQYF.

This clone appeared a few times. The chain carries TRBV6-5 and TRBJ2-2, with TRBD2 as a possible D gene (5 bases). Trimming cost V 0 bases and J 4 bases, with 12 bases left between them. CDR3 length: 16 residues. CDR1 is MNHEY, CDR2 SVGAGI, per germline. In nucleotides, the CDR3 is TGTGCCAGCAGTTACTCAGGGCGTGGAGGCACCGGGGAGCTGTTTTTT. Encoded protein: CASSYSGRGGTGELFF.

This clone was counted only a few times. A read error may account for a junction end that differs from germline. The chain recombines TRBV6-6 with TRBJ2-3; D is perhaps TRBD1 (6 bases). Germline values: CDR1 MNHNY, CDR2 SVGAGI (reference sequence). CDR3 size: 14 residues. The CDR3 nucleotides are TGTGCCGGCAGGGGCCCTGGCCACACAGATACGCAGTATTTT. Residues: CAGRGPGHTDTQYF.

The rearrangement uses TRBV29-1 and TRBJ2-1; 9 bases agree with TRBD1. Germline values: CDR1 SQVTM, CDR2 ANQGSEA. The junction had 12 bases not matched to a gene; V was cut back by 7 bases and J by 5 bases. This CDR3 has 15 amino acids. The CDR3: CSAAPGQGNNNEQFF. CDR3 nucleotide sequence: TGCAGCGCTGCCCCGGGACAGGGAAACAACAATGAGCAGTTCTTC.

This clone was seen only once. This chain joins TRBV5-5 and TRBJ1-5, with a tentative D call TRBD1 (5 bases). V gave up 4 bases and J gave up 2 bases, with 16 bases separating them. The V gene's germline CDR1 is SGHKS and CDR2 YYEKEE (reference sequence). This CDR3 region has 16 residues. In DNA form, the CDR3 reads TGTGCCAGCAGCCCTCAAAGCAGGGTTGGCAATCAGCCCCAGCATTTT. This codes for CASSPQSRVGNQPQHF.

This chain uses TRBV12-5 with TRBJ1-1; TRBD1 aligns across 7 bases. CDR3 size: 14 residues. CDR1 and CDR2 (germline): LGHNT, FRNRAP. The V and J ends lost 6 bases and 1 base, in that order; junction bases with no gene match: 5. The CDR3 nucleotides are TGTGCTAGTGGCCTGGGACAGCCGAACACTGAAGCTTTCTTT. Encoded protein: CASGLGQPNTEAFF.

The V gene is TRBV19, the J gene TRBJ1-1; D not resolved. V was trimmed by 5 bases and J by 11 bases, leaving 27 bases between them. The CDR3 consists of 16 residues. CDR1 is LNHDA, CDR2 SQIVND, per germline (reference sequence). CDR3 nucleotides: TGTGCCAGTAGTCCCAATCTGGGAGGAAAGCTAAGAGGGGCTTTCTTT. Its translation is CASSPNLGGKLRGAFF.

V usage is TRBV10-3 and J usage is TRBJ2-7; D may be TRBD1 or TRBD2 (5 bases each). CDR1 and CDR2 (germline): ENHRY, SYGVKD. CDR3 size: 16 residues. V lost 3 bases, J lost 0 bases, and 15 bases lay in between. Here the CDR3 reads CAISDIRDASSYEQYF. In DNA form, the CDR3 reads TGTGCCATCAGTGATATTCGGGACGCCAGCTCCTACGAGCAGTACTTC.

This sequence joins TRBV7-2 and TRBJ1-2, with D uncertain. Germline assignment: CDR1 SGHTA and CDR2 FQGNSA. This CDR3 is 14 amino acids long. V shed 5 bases and J shed 6 bases, with 16 bases lying between them. DNA for the CDR3: TGTGCCAGCAGCCCCCCCCTGGGTCGTAATGGCTACACCTTC. Translating gives CASSPPLGRNGYTF.

This clone was counted once. The gene calls are TRBV6-5 and TRBJ1-5; D uncertain. V gave up 4 bases and J gave up 7 bases, with 20 bases separating them. Germline V gives CDR1 MNHEY, CDR2 SVGAGI. The CDR3 runs to 16 residues. The CDR3 sequence is CASSSGGSLYTQPQHF. The CDR3 bases are TGTGCCAGCAGTTCCGGAGGGTCCCTGTACACCCAGCCCCAGCATTTT.

This clone was seen a few times. This chain connects TRBV6-1 to TRBJ1-2; 8 bases are shared with TRBD1. The CDR3 covers 17 residues. With 2 bases clipped from V and 7 bases from J, the junction kept 15 bases outside the gene matches. Germline CDR1 reads MNHNS; CDR2 reads SASEGT. In DNA form, the CDR3 reads TGTGCCAGCAGTGAACAACAGGGGGTAGGGAACTATATTGGCTACACCTTC. Its translation is CASSEQQGVGNYIGYTF.